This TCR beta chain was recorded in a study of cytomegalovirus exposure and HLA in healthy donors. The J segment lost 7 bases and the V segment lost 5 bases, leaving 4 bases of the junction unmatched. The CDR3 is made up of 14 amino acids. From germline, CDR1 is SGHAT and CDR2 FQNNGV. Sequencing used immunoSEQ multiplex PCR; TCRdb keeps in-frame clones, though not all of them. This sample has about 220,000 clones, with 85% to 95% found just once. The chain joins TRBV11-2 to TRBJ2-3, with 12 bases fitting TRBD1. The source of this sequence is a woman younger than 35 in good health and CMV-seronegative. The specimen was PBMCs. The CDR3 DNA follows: TGTGCCAGCAGCCGGGACAGGGGGCCGAATACGCAGTATTTT. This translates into CASSRDRGPNTQYF.